This TCR beta chain was retrieved from a study of graft-versus-host responses after intestinal transplantation. The overall study: Multivisceral, liver-intestinal, or isolated intestinal transplants were given to recipients. Recipients uniformly received anti-thymocyte globulin induction, followed by tacrolimus and steroids for roughly 3 years.

On this clone itself: Its antigen is not identified.

Profiled with immunoSEQ multiplex PCR; TCRdb holds only in-frame clones, not every one. This sample has 20,000 to 30,000 clones, with around 80% found just once. Study-level points and caveats: Researchers found peak circulating GvH clone levels linked to early post-transplant HvG declines. Researchers found GvH clones in recipient marrow, and some showed up first in ileum or blood.

CDR3 length equals 13 residues. Trimming removed 6 bases at V and 4 bases at J, with 10 bases between. Germline CDR1 MNHEY, CDR2 SMNVEV (reference sequence). The sample consisted of unstimulated CD4+ T cells sorted from spleen or lymph node cells, taken before intestinal transplant. The source is a human donor who received an intestinal transplant. The chain has TRBV27 and TRBJ1-5, with D possibly matching TRBD1 (6 bases). CDR3 amino acids: CASRSRGNQPQHF. The CDR3 bases are TGTGCCAGCAGATCTAGGGGGAATCAGCCCCAGCATTTT.